This TCR beta chain was documented in a study of post-analysis software for immune sequencing data. Study conclusions and caveats: Patients had higher frequencies than controls of about 5 TRBV segments, including TRBV5-6, TRBV5-1 and TRBV20-1. Batch-mates among the samples co-clustered strongly by F measure. Patients with multiple sclerosis recorded significantly lower normalized Chao1 diversity than controls, the study found.

A word on this clonotype: Its antigen remains unknown.

V lost 5 bases and J lost 0; bases outside the gene matches: 3. The CDR3 loop spans 14 amino acids. Germline V gene lookup returns CDR1 MNHEY and CDR2 SVGAGI. Tagging with unique molecular identifiers was a feature of the TCR beta cDNA libraries. TCRdb reprocessed the PCR reads with MiXCR, giving one entry per CDR3 protein. The table shows 550,000 to 700,000 distinct CDR3 sequences, with roughly two fifths occurring only once. V is TRBV6-5 and J is TRBJ2-7; 8 nucleotides align to TRBD2. This TCR derives from a girl aged 5-17 years with multiple sclerosis. Sequencing input: blood. The CDR3 here is CASSRLANSYEQYF. CDR3 bases: TGTGCCAGCAGTCGACTAGCGAACTCCTACGAGCAGTACTTC.